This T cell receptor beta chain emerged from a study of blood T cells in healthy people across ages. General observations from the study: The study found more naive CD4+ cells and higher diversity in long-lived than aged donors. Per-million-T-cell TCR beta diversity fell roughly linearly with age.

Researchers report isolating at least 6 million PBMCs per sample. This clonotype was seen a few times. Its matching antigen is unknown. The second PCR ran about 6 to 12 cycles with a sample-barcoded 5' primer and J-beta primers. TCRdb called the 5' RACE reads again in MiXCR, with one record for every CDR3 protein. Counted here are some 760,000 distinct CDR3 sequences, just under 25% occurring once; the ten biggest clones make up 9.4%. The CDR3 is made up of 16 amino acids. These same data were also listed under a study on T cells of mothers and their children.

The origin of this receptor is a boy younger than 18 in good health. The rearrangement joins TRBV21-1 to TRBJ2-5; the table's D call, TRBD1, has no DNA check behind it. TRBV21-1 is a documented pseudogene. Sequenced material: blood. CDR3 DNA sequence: TGTGCCAGCAGCAAACGGGGCGGGGGCGAAGTCGAGACCCAGTACTTC. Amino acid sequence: CASSKRGGGEVETQYF.